Below, 25 T cell receptor beta chains from the same sample are listed, as sequenced in a study of early stage breast cancer tumors. Measured with immunoSEQ multiplex PCR; TCRdb has only the in-frame clones, and not every one. Of thousands of clones listed, roughly 70% are singletons. Sequencing was carried out using normal breast tissue next to the tumor. All receptors come from a person between 60 and 70 years old with breast cancer.

This chain connects TRBV19 to TRBJ1-1; D is unresolved. Between the trimmed V and J ends, which lost 1 base and 3 bases, there was a span of 6 bases. Per germline, CDR1 LNHDA and CDR2 SQIVND (reference sequence). The CDR3 has 13 amino acids. CDR3 DNA sequence: TGTGCCAGTAGTATAGGCGCGGACACTGAAGCTTTCTTT. Translated, it gives CASSIGADTEAFF.

This chain joins TRBV7-8 and TRBJ2-7, with D possibly being TRBD2 (5 bases). The CDR3 consists of 13 residues. The germline CDR1 and CDR2 sequences are SGHVS and FQNEAQ. V was clipped by 3 bases and J by 6 bases, with 12 bases between them. The CDR3 region has the DNA TGTGCCAGCAGCTTCGACGAAGGGAGCGAGCAGTACTTC. It codes for CASSFDEGSEQYF. Combining the CDR3 with reference TRBV7-8 and TRBJ2-7 gives the whole variable domain GAGVSQSPRYKVAKRGQDVALRCDPISGHVSLFWYQQALGQGPEFLTYFQNEAQLDKSGLPSDRFFAERPEGSVSTLKIQRTQQEDSAVYLCASSFDEGSEQYFGPGTRLTVT.

This clone was counted a single time. This chain joins TRBV5-8 and TRBJ2-6, with 8 bases aligning to TRBD1. The CDR3 is 15 residues long. Trimming removed 4 bases from V and 4 bases from J; junction bases left unmatched: 4. CDR1 is SGHTS, CDR2 YDEGEE, per germline. The CDR3 sequence is CASSRTGLGANVLTF. The CDR3 DNA sequence: TGTGCCAGCAGCCGGACAGGGCTCGGGGCCAACGTCCTGACTTTC.

The chain links TRBV5-1 to TRBJ2-3; 11 bases are a match to TRBD2. Germline trimming cut 4 bases from V and 5 bases from J; bases unmatched to any gene: 3. This CDR3 has 14 residues. From germline, CDR1 is SGHRS and CDR2 YFSETQ. The CDR3 spells CASSDTSGGDTQYF. The CDR3 region has the DNA TGCGCCAGCAGCGATACTAGCGGGGGAGATACGCAGTATTTT.

The V gene is TRBV5-4, the J gene TRBJ2-7; TRBD2 agrees at 13 bases. V was clipped by 5 bases and J by 4 bases; unmatched bases: 12. The CDR3 covers 17 residues. Germline CDR1 SGHNT, CDR2 YYREEE (reference sequence). The CDR3 DNA is TGTGCCAGCAGTACCGGGACTAGCGGGGCCAGGCTTTACGAGCAGTACTTC. The encoded protein is CASSTGTSGARLYEQYF.

A few counts support this clone. The chain couples TRBV19 to TRBJ1-1; 7 bases line up with TRBD1. Germline lookup yields CDR1 LNHDA and CDR2 SQIVND (reference sequence). J was trimmed by 5 bases and V by 5 bases; bases with no gene match: 5. This CDR3 region has 13 residues. The CDR3 loop reads CASSPTGPTEAFF. The CDR3 coding sequence is TGTGCCAGTAGTCCGACAGGGCCAACTGAAGCTTTCTTT.

This chain connects TRBV1 to TRBJ1-1. TRBV1 has pseudogene status. This CDR3 region has 18 residues. This CDR3 is CTSSQDRYVRKKHTEAFF. The CDR3 nucleotides read TGCACCAGCAGCCAAGATCGGTATGTCCGCAAGAAGCACACTGAAGCTTTCTTT.

The V and J genes are TRBV27 and TRBJ2-3; D might be TRBD2 (6 bases). Trimming removed 7 bases at V and 6 bases at J, with 26 bases between. The germline CDR1 and CDR2 sequences are MNHEY and SMNVEV (reference sequence). The CDR3 is made up of 17 amino acids. CDR3 nucleotides: TGTGCCAGCAAGCTTGGGTACGCGGGCGGGGTGGCGGATACGCAGTATTTT. As protein: CASKLGYAGGVADTQYF.

The chain is built from TRBV5-6 and TRBJ2-1; 9 bases match TRBD2. The CDR3 runs to 15 residues. J lost 5 bases, V lost 1 base, and 4 bases had no gene match. Germline V CDR1 and CDR2: SGHDT, YYEEEE. Written as DNA, the CDR3 is TGTGCCAGCAGCTTGATGTTAGCGGGGGACAATGAGCAGTTCTTC. Translated, it gives CASSLMLAGDNEQFF.

In this sample, this clone turned up once. This rearrangement joins TRBV6-4 to TRBJ2-5; TRBD2 aligns across 8 bases. After removal of 3 bases from V and 5 bases from J, the junction contained 11 bases not matched to a gene. Germline CDR1 is MRHNA and CDR2 is SNTAGT. The CDR3 is 16 residues long. The CDR3 protein is CASSEGSGGRGETQYF. As DNA, the CDR3 is TGTGCCAGCAGTGAGGGGAGCGGGGGCCGCGGCGAGACCCAGTACTTC.

This chain uses TRBV5-6 with TRBJ2-5; unclear D gene. The germline V gene encodes CDR1 SGHDT and CDR2 YYEEEE. This CDR3 contains 15 residues. V lost 0 bases and J lost 2, with 11 bases in between. CDR3 DNA: TGTGCCAGCAGCTTGGCGGCAGGACCACAAGAGACCCAGTACTTC. Amino acids: CASSLAAGPQETQYF.

The V and J genes are TRBV7-9 and TRBJ1-4; D not certain. The CDR3 loop spans 12 amino acids. Trimming shortened V by 3 bases and J by 8 bases, and 7 bases separated the two germline ends. Germline CDR1 and CDR2: SEHNR and FQNEAQ (reference sequence). CDR3 region: CASSFGNEKLFF. Written as DNA, the CDR3 is TGTGCCAGCAGCTTTGGAAACGAAAAACTGTTTTTT.

This clone has only a few counts. V and J are TRBV5-1 and TRBJ2-2; TRBD1 is a possible D gene (6 bases). V was trimmed by 4 bases and J by 2 bases, leaving 12 bases between them. In germline, CDR1 is SGHRS, CDR2 YFSETQ. The CDR3 loop spans 15 amino acids. The CDR3 DNA follows: TGCGCCAGCAGCCTCGGACAGACTAACACCGGGGAGCTGTTTTTT. Translating gives CASSLGQTNTGELFF. Complete variable domain (other parts from reference TRBV5-1 and TRBJ2-2): KAGVTQTPRYLIKTRGQQVTLSCSPISGHRSVSWYQQTPGQGLQFLFEYFSETQRNKGNFPGRFSGRQFSNSRSEMNVSTLELGDSALYLCASSLGQTNTGELFFGEGSRLTVL.

The chain recombines TRBV7-9 with TRBJ2-7; the D call may be TRBD1 or TRBD2 (5 bases each). In germline, CDR1 is SEHNR, CDR2 FQNEAQ (reference sequence). With 8 bases removed from V and 1 base from J, the gap between germline ends came to 9 bases. This CDR3 is 12 amino acids long. As DNA, the CDR3 is TGTGCCAGCGGGGACGGATCCTACGAGCAGTACTTC. Protein sequence: CASGDGSYEQYF.

This clone has just a few counts. Additional DNA sequences in this sample encode the identical CDR3. J is TRBJ1-3 and V is TRBV9; the D gene is possibly TRBD1 (5 bases). The germline V gene has CDR1 SGDLS and CDR2 YYNGEE. CDR3 length: 16 amino acids. V gave up 0 bases and J gave up 0 bases, with 10 bases separating them. The CDR3 DNA reads TGTGCCAGCAGCGTAGTGGGACGCTCCTCTGGAAACACCATATATTTT. Protein sequence: CASSVVGRSSGNTIYF.

The chain employs TRBV28 and TRBJ1-1; D unclear. Germline CDR1 and CDR2: MDHEN and SYDVKM. CDR3 length equals 14 residues. With 5 bases removed from V and 4 bases from J, the gap between germline ends came to 14 bases. The CDR3 DNA reads as TGTGCCAGCAGTCTCTTTGTGGGGAGCACTGAAGCTTTCTTT. Translated, it gives CASSLFVGSTEAFF.

The chain links TRBV11-2 to TRBJ2-3, with no clear D. CDR3 size: 14 residues. Per germline, CDR1 SGHAT and CDR2 FQNNGV. The ends were cut back, 10 bases at V and 2 bases at J, with 16 bases in the middle. Here the CDR3 DNA reads TGTGCCACCAATTGGGGTTCCCTCACAGATACGCAGTATTTT. Residues: CATNWGSLTDTQYF.

The V gene is TRBV7-8, the J gene TRBJ2-3; D ambiguous. The CDR3 consists of 17 residues. Trimming took off 6 bases at V and 0 bases at J, with 19 bases between the two ends. Germline CDR1 and CDR2: SGHVS and FQNEAQ. CDR3 DNA: TGTGCCAGCAGGTCTCTTTTTGGTAAAACTAGCACAGATACGCAGTATTTT. Its translation: CASRSLFGKTSTDTQYF.

The genes are TRBV30 and TRBJ1-6; perhaps TRBD1 as D (6 bases). The germline V gene encodes CDR1 GTSNPN and CDR2 SVGIG (reference sequence). This CDR3 contains 19 residues. Between the trimmed V and J ends, which lost 0 bases and 7 bases, there was a span of 25 bases. The CDR3 DNA reads TGTGCCTGGAGTGTAGTGGGCCTTGTACCCGACAGGTTAAATTCACCCCTCCACTTT. Translation: CAWSVVGLVPDRLNSPLHF.

The chain has TRBV5-1 and TRBJ2-5; D possibly matches TRBD1 or TRBD2 (7 bases each). Trimming cost V 1 base and J 5 bases, with 18 bases left between them. Germline-derived CDR1 and CDR2 are SGHRS and YFSETQ. This CDR3 is built from 16 residues. This CDR3 reads CASSLSSGGGWETQYF. CDR3 nucleotides: TGCGCCAGCAGCTTGTCCTCAGGGGGGGGCTGGGAGACCCAGTACTTC.

V usage is TRBV6-6 and J usage is TRBJ2-5; D may correspond to TRBD1 or TRBD2 (5 bases each). CDR1 and CDR2 (germline): MNHNY, SVGAGI (reference sequence). V dropped 8 bases and J dropped 4 bases, with 14 bases sitting between them. The CDR3 loop spans 13 amino acids. The CDR3 protein is CASGTRGRETQYF. The CDR3, as DNA: TGTGCCAGCGGCACCCGGGGACGAGAGACCCAGTACTTC.

The CDR3 DNA sequence: TGTGCCAGCAGCTTAACCGGACAGGGCGGAGCCGAGCAGTACTTC. Translation: CASSLTGQGGAEQYF. This rearrangement joins TRBV7-9 to TRBJ2-7, with 8 bases that match TRBD1. From germline, CDR1 is SEHNR and CDR2 FQNEAQ (reference sequence). The CDR3 loop spans 15 amino acids. Losses at the gene ends were 2 bases for V and 6 bases for J; bases not matched to a gene: 9. The variable domain in full, with the rest retrieved from reference TRBV7-9 and TRBJ2-7, is DTGVSQNPRHKITKRGQNVTFRCDPISEHNRLYWYRQTLGQGPEFLTYFQNEAQLEKSRLLSDRFSAERPKGSFSTLEIQRTEQGDSAMYLCASSLTGQGGAEQYFGPGTRLTVT.

The rearrangement uses TRBV5-8 and TRBJ2-7; 11 nucleotides agree with TRBD1. The CDR3 sequence is 15 residues long. V was pared by 3 bases and J by 1 base, with 3 bases of the junction left unmatched. Germline lookup yields CDR1 SGHTS and CDR2 YDEGEE. Written as DNA, the CDR3 is TGTGCCAGCAGCTGGGGACAGGGGGAATCCTACGAGCAGTACTTC. This sequence encodes CASSWGQGESYEQYF.

This clone was detected a few times. The rearrangement links TRBV5-8 to TRBJ2-3, with 7 bases fitting TRBD2. Looked up from germline, CDR1 is SGHTS and CDR2 is YDEGEE. The CDR3 totals 14 residues. The J segment lost 1 base and the V segment lost 9 bases, leaving 8 bases of the junction unmatched. The CDR3 loop is CATPLGRGTDTQYF. The CDR3 DNA is TGTGCCACCCCTCTAGGGAGGGGCACAGATACGCAGTATTTT.

Only a few counts were recorded for this clone. The chain uses TRBV28 and TRBJ1-2, with TRBD1 identical over 7 bases. The CDR3 extends over 15 amino acids. J lost 8 bases, V lost 6 bases, and 15 bases had no gene match. The germline V gene encodes CDR1 MDHEN and CDR2 SYDVKM. CDR3 bases: TGTGCCAGCAGCGCGTGGCAGGGACAGTACGAAGGCTACACCTTC. Translated, it gives CASSAWQGQYEGYTF.